The 10 T cell receptor beta chains reported below all come from one sample, sequenced in a study of cytomegalovirus exposure and HLA in healthy donors. TCRdb's copy holds only in-frame clones and misses some; the assay was immunoSEQ multiplex PCR. The table includes some 140,000 clones, roughly 81% detected once. Sequenced: PBMCs. These receptor sequences come from a woman aged 25-40 years in good health and CMV-seronegative.

The rearrangement uses TRBV5-1 and TRBJ2-1; possibly TRBD2 for D (6 bases). CDR3 length: 14 amino acids. Deletions cut 1 base from V and 7 bases from J, with 12 bases between. Germline V lookup: CDR1 SGHRS, CDR2 YFSETQ. CDR3 sequence reads: CASSLFGGSNEQFF. DNA of the CDR3: TGCGCCAGCAGCTTGTTTGGAGGGAGTAATGAGCAGTTCTTC.

The table lists this clone with a count of one. The chain carries TRBV6-6 and TRBJ2-1, with TRBD2 matching 9 bases. The CDR3 sequence is 16 residues long. Trimming removed 6 bases from V and 9 bases from J; junction bases left unmatched: 15. From germline, CDR1 is MNHNY and CDR2 SVGAGI (reference sequence). DNA of the CDR3: TGTGCCAGCAGCCCGGGCCTAGCGGGGAGCCGGGGTGAGCAGTTCTTC. Encoded protein: CASSPGLAGSRGEQFF.

This rearrangement joins TRBV6-6 to TRBJ1-1; D is ambiguous. Germline V gene data show CDR1 as MNHNY and CDR2 as SVGAGI (reference sequence). This CDR3 comprises 14 residues. V was pared by 7 bases and J by 4 bases, with 16 bases between. The DNA of the CDR3 is TGTGCCAGCAAAGTTACCGGGGAGGGCACTGAAGCTTTCTTT. The encoded protein is CASKVTGEGTEAFF.

The chain uses TRBV5-8 and TRBJ1-1; D remains unclear. V gave up 4 bases and J gave up 1 base, with 20 bases separating them. The germline V gene encodes CDR1 SGHTS and CDR2 YDEGEE. This CDR3 has 17 residues. CDR3 in amino acids: CASSLRMGTNPNTEAFF. CDR3 coding DNA: TGTGCCAGCAGCCTCCGGATGGGCACCAACCCGAACACTGAAGCTTTCTTT.

This clone was seen only a few times. The chain joins TRBV10-3 to TRBJ1-3, with 8 bases aligning to TRBD1. V was clipped by 6 bases and J by 2 bases; unmatched bases: 6. Germline V CDR1 and CDR2: ENHRY, SYGVKD. This CDR3 is 15 amino acids long. This chain's CDR3 is CAIRSGGAAGNTIYF. The CDR3 nucleotides are TGTGCCATCAGGTCAGGGGGCGCGGCTGGAAACACCATATATTTT.

This clone was seen a single time. The chain couples TRBV7-2 to TRBJ2-1; TRBD1 aligns across 7 bases. The V gene's germline CDR1 is SGHTA and CDR2 FQGNSA. Unmatched junction bases numbered 8, after V lost 5 bases and J lost 4 bases. The CDR3 runs 15 residues. CDR3 sequence: CASSLATGFYNEQFF. The CDR3 region has the DNA TGTGCCAGCAGCCTTGCGACAGGGTTTTACAATGAGCAGTTCTTC.

This chain joins TRBV2 and TRBJ2-1; 7 bases are a match to TRBD1. This CDR3 is built from 14 residues. Trimming took 7 bases from V and 0 from J; bases not matched to a gene: 3. Germline V CDR1 and CDR2: SNHLY, FYNNEI. Here the CDR3 DNA reads TGTGCCAGCACCGGACAGGTCTCCTACAATGAGCAGTTCTTC. Its protein is CASTGQVSYNEQFF.

The V call is TRBV30, the J call TRBJ2-7; TRBD1 aligns across 8 bases. CDR1 and CDR2 from the germline V gene are GTSNPN and SVGIG (reference sequence). CDR3 length equals 13 residues. J was trimmed by 0 bases and V by 8 bases; bases with no gene match: 6. The CDR3 loop reads CAGDRKSSYEQYF. The DNA for the CDR3 is TGTGCCGGGGACAGGAAGAGCTCCTACGAGCAGTACTTC.

This chain's CDR3 is CASLSGGLSTDTQYF. CDR3 nucleotide sequence: TGTGCCAGCCTGAGCGGGGGACTTAGCACAGATACGCAGTATTTT. The chain couples TRBV28 to TRBJ2-3; 8 positions match TRBD2. CDR1 and CDR2 from the germline V gene are MDHEN and SYDVKM. The CDR3 sequence is 15 residues long. After removal of 8 bases from V and 0 bases from J, the junction contained 7 bases not matched to a gene.

In its sample, this clone was seen once. The chain employs TRBV19 and TRBJ2-3; the D gene is possibly TRBD2 (5 bases). V was pared by 3 bases and J by 0 bases, with 10 bases between. The V gene's germline CDR1 is LNHDA and CDR2 SQIVND (reference sequence). This CDR3 is built from 15 residues. The CDR3 DNA sequence: TGTGCCAGTAGTATCGGGAACCCTAGCACAGATACGCAGTATTTT. This codes for CASSIGNPSTDTQYF.